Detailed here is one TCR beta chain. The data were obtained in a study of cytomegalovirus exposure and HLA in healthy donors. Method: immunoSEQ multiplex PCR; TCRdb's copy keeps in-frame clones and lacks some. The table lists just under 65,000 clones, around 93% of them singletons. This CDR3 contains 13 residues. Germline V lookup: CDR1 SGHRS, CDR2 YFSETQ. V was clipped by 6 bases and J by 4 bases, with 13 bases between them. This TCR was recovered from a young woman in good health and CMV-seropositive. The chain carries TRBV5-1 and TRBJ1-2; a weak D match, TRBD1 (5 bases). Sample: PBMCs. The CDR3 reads CASKLGGTYGYTF. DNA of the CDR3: TGCGCCAGCAAGCTCGGCGGGACCTATGGCTACACCTTC. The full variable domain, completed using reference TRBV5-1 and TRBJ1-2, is KAGVTQTPRYLIKTRGQQVTLSCSPISGHRSVSWYQQTPGQGLQFLFEYFSETQRNKGNFPGRFSGRQFSNSRSEMNVSTLELGDSALYLCASKLGGTYGYTFGSGTRLTVV.